These T cell receptor beta chains were read from a single sample in a study of vaccination effects on CD4 cells after COVID-19. Some clones are missing from TCRdb's copy, which holds only in-frame ones; the method was immunoSEQ multiplex PCR. The table includes 40,000 or so clones, approximately 72% detected once. What these receptors recognize is not known. Sequencing was performed on CD4+ T cells from PBMCs cultured with a peptide pool, taken before COVID-19 vaccination. The receptors stem from a human donor who had a prior SARS-CoV-2 infection. Each CDR3 is given with its conserved first and last residue. The order of the fields is clone size, D gene, V gene, J gene, CDR3 DNA, CDR3 protein. D genes are given only for firm matches. Clone size appears in some rows only: once, few, many, or a class for an expanded clone.

abundance: -
d_gene: -
v_gene: TRBV7-9
j_gene: TRBJ2-5
CDR3nt: TGTGCCAGCAGAAACTCCCTAAACAGCGAGACCCAGTACTTC
CDR3aa: CASRNSLNSETQYF

abundance: -
d_gene: TRBD2
v_gene: TRBV7-2
j_gene: TRBJ2-1
CDR3nt: TGTGCCAGCAGCTTGACTAGCGGGCACTCCTACAATGAGCAGTTCTTC
CDR3aa: CASSLTSGHSYNEQFF

abundance: -
d_gene: -
v_gene: TRBV11-3
j_gene: TRBJ2-7
CDR3nt: TGTGCCAGCAGCCCTGGACAGCAGCAGGGCAAGCAGTACTTC
CDR3aa: CASSPGQQQGKQYF

abundance: -
d_gene: TRBD1
v_gene: TRBV30
j_gene: TRBJ1-2
CDR3nt: TGTGCCTGGAGCCGGGACAGACCTTATGGCTACACCTTC
CDR3aa: CAWSRDRPYGYTF

abundance: -
d_gene: -
v_gene: TRBV27
j_gene: TRBJ1-2
CDR3nt: TGTGCCAGCAGCCGGGGACGGGCCGCAACCTATGGCTACACCTTC
CDR3aa: CASSRGRAATYGYTF

abundance: -
d_gene: TRBD2
v_gene: TRBV28
j_gene: TRBJ2-1
CDR3nt: TGTGCCAGCACTATAAGCCGGGGGGGTCAGCGCAATGAGCAGTTCTTC
CDR3aa: CASTISRGGQRNEQFF

abundance: -
d_gene: -
v_gene: TRBV7-2
j_gene: TRBJ2-7
CDR3nt: TGTGCCAGCAGCGTGACGGTAACCTACGAGCAGTACTTC
CDR3aa: CASSVTVTYEQYF

abundance: -
d_gene: TRBD2
v_gene: TRBV18
j_gene: TRBJ2-5
CDR3nt: TGTGCCAGCTCACACCAAGACCCCAGCGGGGGGGCCCGGGAGACCCAGTACTTC
CDR3aa: CASSHQDPSGGARETQYF

abundance: few
d_gene: -
v_gene: TRBV5-8
j_gene: TRBJ1-3
CDR3nt: TGTGCCAGCAGCCCAACGTGGCAGGGAAACACCATATATTTT
CDR3aa: CASSPTWQGNTIYF

abundance: -
d_gene: TRBD1
v_gene: TRBV9
j_gene: TRBJ1-2
CDR3nt: TGTGCCAGCAGCGTAACAGGGGGAAGCTATGGCTACACCTTC
CDR3aa: CASSVTGGSYGYTF

abundance: once
d_gene: -
v_gene: TRBV5-6
j_gene: TRBJ2-7
CDR3nt: TGTGCCAGCAGCATGAGCGGTAGCTCCTACGAGCAGTACTTC
CDR3aa: CASSMSGSSYEQYF

abundance: -
d_gene: TRBD1
v_gene: TRBV5-1
j_gene: TRBJ2-3
CDR3nt: TGCGCCAGCAGCATCGGACAGGGGGCGTATTCTAGCACAGATACGCAGTATTTT
CDR3aa: CASSIGQGAYSSTDTQYF

abundance: -
d_gene: -
v_gene: TRBV11-2
j_gene: TRBJ1-2
CDR3nt: TGTGCCAGCAGCTCACCCCGAGGGGAGAAAAAAGACTATGGCTACACCTTC
CDR3aa: CASSSPRGEKKDYGYTF

abundance: few
d_gene: -
v_gene: TRBV6-5
j_gene: TRBJ1-3
CDR3nt: TGTGCCAGCAGTTACGCGGGGGTTGGCTCTGGAAACACCATATATTTT
CDR3aa: CASSYAGVGSGNTIYF

abundance: -
d_gene: -
v_gene: TRBV21-1
j_gene: TRBJ2-7
CDR3nt: TGTGCCAGCAGCAAAAGGAAAAGCTCCTACGAGCAGTACTTC
CDR3aa: CASSKRKSSYEQYF

abundance: -
d_gene: TRBD2
v_gene: TRBV5-1
j_gene: TRBJ2-7
CDR3nt: TGCGCCAGCAGCCCAGGACTAGCGGCATCCTACGAGCAGTACTTC
CDR3aa: CASSPGLAASYEQYF

abundance: once
d_gene: -
v_gene: TRBV5-1
j_gene: TRBJ1-2
CDR3nt: TGCGCCAGCAGCTTGGGTGGGGGTTACTATGGCTACACCTTC
CDR3aa: CASSLGGGYYGYTF

abundance: -
d_gene: TRBD1
v_gene: TRBV29-1
j_gene: TRBJ1-2
CDR3nt: TGCAGCGTCGTAGACAGGGGCTATGGCTACACCTTC
CDR3aa: CSVVDRGYGYTF

abundance: -
d_gene: -
v_gene: TRBV5-1
j_gene: TRBJ1-5
CDR3nt: TGCGCCAGCAGCTTGACAGGGTTGAGCAATCAGCCCCAGCATTTT
CDR3aa: CASSLTGLSNQPQHF

abundance: -
d_gene: -
v_gene: TRBV7-8
j_gene: TRBJ2-7
CDR3nt: TGTGCCAGCTTGGGTGAGGGGTGGCCGTCGAGCTACGAGCAGTACTTC
CDR3aa: CASLGEGWPSSYEQYF

abundance: -
d_gene: -
v_gene: TRBV6-6
j_gene: TRBJ1-2
CDR3nt: TGTGCCAGCAGTTACTCGGCAGGGGACTATGGCTACACCTTC
CDR3aa: CASSYSAGDYGYTF

abundance: -
d_gene: TRBD1
v_gene: TRBV5-1
j_gene: TRBJ2-7
CDR3nt: TGCGCCAGCAGCTTGAGGGACAGGGTGTACGAGCAGTACTTC
CDR3aa: CASSLRDRVYEQYF

abundance: -
d_gene: -
v_gene: TRBV3-1/TRBV3-2
j_gene: TRBJ1-2
CDR3nt: TGTGCCAGCACCAATCGACAGAACTATGGCTACACCTTC
CDR3aa: CASTNRQNYGYTF

abundance: -
d_gene: -
v_gene: TRBV3-1/TRBV3-2
j_gene: TRBJ1-1
CDR3nt: TGTGCCAGCAGCCGGACGGGGGGGGGCGGATCAGAAGCTTTCTTT
CDR3aa: CASSRTGGGGSEAFF

abundance: -
d_gene: -
v_gene: TRBV3-1/TRBV3-2
j_gene: TRBJ2-5
CDR3nt: TGTGCCAGCAGCCTGTCAGGGGACTCGGAGACCCAGTACTTC
CDR3aa: CASSLSGDSETQYF

abundance: -
d_gene: -
v_gene: TRBV18
j_gene: TRBJ2-2
CDR3nt: TGTGCCAGCTCACCAGTACAGGAGAACACCGGGGAGCTGTTTTTT
CDR3aa: CASSPVQENTGELFF

abundance: -
d_gene: TRBD1
v_gene: TRBV3-1/TRBV3-2
j_gene: TRBJ2-7
CDR3nt: TGTGCCAGCAGCCAAGGGGGGACAGGGTTCGGCGAGCAGTACTTC
CDR3aa: CASSQGGTGFGEQYF

abundance: -
d_gene: -
v_gene: TRBV9
j_gene: TRBJ2-3
CDR3nt: TGTGCCAGCAGCGTAGGAGGTGGCGGAATTTCTAGCACAGATACGCAGTATTTT
CDR3aa: CASSVGGGGISSTDTQYF

abundance: -
d_gene: -
v_gene: TRBV5-1
j_gene: TRBJ2-3
CDR3nt: TGCGCCAGCAGCCATCGACGGGTAGGACTAGATACGCAGTATTTT
CDR3aa: CASSHRRVGLDTQYF